The 9 T cell receptor beta chains presented below share a single source sample, sequenced in a study of CD8+ T cells in alopecia areata (dated by TCRdb to between 2018 and 2020). This specimen's time point label, per the study, means: around 26 weeks on oral tofacitinib. Reading the label with the study, this specimen's treatment or condition is: oral pan-JAK inhibitor, 5-10 mg twice daily. Libraries were made using the immunoSEQ multiplex PCR assay. For TCR sequencing, RNA was extracted from every sample and reverse transcribed into cDNA to serve as template. TCRdb obtained this table from immuneACCESS and retained in-frame rearrangements with V and J assigned. These tables miss some clones; where compared with another copy, unresolved V genes account for less than half of the shortfall, and the remainder is unexplained. The sample yields 150,000 to 200,000 clones; approximately 60% were counted once. 12% to 15% of the sample comes from the top ten.

Here the sequenced sample was CD4+ T cells sorted from blood, taken at week 24, from a patient treated with tofacitinib. Every receptor here comes from a human donor with alopecia areata.

In this sample, this clone turned up a few times. The V call is TRBV5-4, the J call TRBJ2-3; D gene uncertain. The CDR3 consists of 12 residues. Germline V gene sequence: CDR1 SGHNT, CDR2 YYREEE (reference sequence). The V gene lost 3 bases and the J gene lost 6 bases, with 8 bases spanning the gap. The CDR3 region has the DNA TGTGCCAGCAGCTCTAGACTCGATACGCAGTATTTT. It specifies CASSSRLDTQYF.

J is TRBJ2-3 and V is TRBV19; 15 nucleotides line up with TRBD2. CDR1 and CDR2 from the germline V gene are LNHDA and SQIVND (reference sequence). Trimming removed 4 bases from V and 4 bases from J; junction bases left unmatched: 6. This CDR3 spans 17 amino acids. In DNA, the CDR3 is TGTGCCAGTAGTACCCCCGGGACTAGCGGGGGGTCAGATACGCAGTATTTT. Protein: CASSTPGTSGGSDTQYF.

J is TRBJ1-4 and V is TRBV29-1; perhaps TRBD1 as D (5 bases). The CDR3 is made up of 13 amino acids. The germline V and J ends were trimmed by 3 bases and 8 bases, with 13 bases remaining between them. Germline lookup yields CDR1 SQVTM and CDR2 ANQGSEA. This CDR3 is CSVDGEGREKLFF. The CDR3, as DNA: TGCAGCGTTGACGGGGAGGGACGGGAAAAACTGTTTTTT.

The chain uses TRBV30 and TRBJ2-5; perhaps TRBD1 as D (6 bases). Germline assignment: CDR1 GTSNPN and CDR2 SVGIG (reference sequence). V was trimmed by 3 bases and J by 4 bases, leaving 15 bases between them. CDR3 length equals 14 residues. The CDR3 region is CAWRESGHLETQYF. In DNA form, the CDR3 reads TGTGCCTGGAGAGAGTCGGGACACCTAGAGACCCAGTACTTC.

V usage is TRBV30 and J usage is TRBJ1-6; TRBD1 might be the D (6 bases). V lost 4 bases, J lost 5 bases, and 6 bases lay in between. CDR3 length: 12 amino acids. Per germline, CDR1 GTSNPN and CDR2 SVGIG (reference sequence). The CDR3 bases are TGTGCCTGGAACAGGGATAATTCACCCCTCCACTTT. Its translation is CAWNRDNSPLHF.

This rearrangement joins TRBV10-3 to TRBJ2-3; TRBD2 matches at 11 bases. Trimming cost V 6 bases and J 1 base; bases outside gene matches: 0. Germline loops: CDR1 ENHRY, CDR2 SYGVKD. CDR3 length: 14 amino acids. The CDR3 reads CAIRTSGGTDTQYF. For the CDR3, the DNA is TGTGCCATCAGGACTAGCGGGGGCACAGATACGCAGTATTTT.

The V gene is TRBV29-1, the J gene TRBJ2-3; D possibly corresponds to TRBD2 (5 bases). There are 13 residues in the CDR3. Germline CDR1 SQVTM, CDR2 ANQGSEA. V was cut by 5 bases and J by 2 bases, with 11 bases left in between. The CDR3 spells CSVRRLFTDTQYF. In DNA form, the CDR3 reads TGCAGCGTTAGGCGACTATTCACAGATACGCAGTATTTT.

This clone was seen only once. This chain joins TRBV7-9 and TRBJ1-1; D is uncertain. CDR1 and CDR2 (germline): SEHNR, FQNEAQ (reference sequence). The CDR3 is 11 amino acids. V was trimmed by 4 bases and J by 10 bases, leaving 10 bases between them. CDR3: CASSSGRRAFF. The CDR3 DNA is TGTGCCAGCAGCTCGGGCAGACGAGCTTTCTTT.

The chain uses TRBV29-1 and TRBJ1-1; D is perhaps TRBD1 (5 bases). V was trimmed by 4 bases and J by 4 bases, leaving 13 bases between them. CDR1 is SQVTM and CDR2 is ANQGSEA in the germline V gene. This CDR3 region has 13 residues. The CDR3 sequence: CSVGSRGFTEAFF. DNA of the CDR3: TGCAGCGTTGGGTCACGGGGGTTCACTGAAGCTTTCTTT. The complete variable domain, with remaining parts taken from reference TRBV29-1 and TRBJ1-1, reads SAVISQKPSRDICQRGTSLTIQCQVDSQVTMMFWYRQQPGQSLTLIATANQGSEATYESGFVIDKFPISRPNLTFSTLTVSNMSPEDSSIYLCSVGSRGFTEAFFGQGTRLTVV.